The clone carrying this T cell receptor beta chain was found once. A much larger clone lies one base from this, so it may be a read error. The source of the sample is a study of molecular identifiers for immune sequencing clone quantification. Study-wide background: Within a replicate experiment, RNA obtained from either about 20,000 or 100,000 naive CD8 cells was divided into five aliquots, and four of those aliquots were then sequenced.

Previously described methods and listed TCR primers were used for bulk TCR libraries. TCRdb processed the PCR reads anew with MiXCR; each CDR3 protein has one entry. The sample lists approximately 680,000 distinct CDR3 sequences; around 25% were seen once. Germline CDR1 is SGDLS and CDR2 is YYNGEE. The V gene end was trimmed by 0 bases and the J gene end by 2 bases; junction bases not matched to a gene: 11. This CDR3 is 18 amino acids long. The chain joins TRBV9 to TRBJ2-3, with 8 bases matching TRBD2. Sequencing used naive CD8+ T cells from blood, with Jurkat cell RNA spiked in. Sample subset: FACS-sorted CD8+CD4-CCR7+CD45RA+ naive T cells. The TCR comes from a human donor in good health. Some libraries in this study had Jurkat cell RNA spiked in. The CDR3 region has the DNA TGTGCCAGCAGCGTAGCTATGGGACTAGTGGGGGTCACAGATACGCAGTATTTT. Protein: CASSVAMGLVGVTDTQYF.